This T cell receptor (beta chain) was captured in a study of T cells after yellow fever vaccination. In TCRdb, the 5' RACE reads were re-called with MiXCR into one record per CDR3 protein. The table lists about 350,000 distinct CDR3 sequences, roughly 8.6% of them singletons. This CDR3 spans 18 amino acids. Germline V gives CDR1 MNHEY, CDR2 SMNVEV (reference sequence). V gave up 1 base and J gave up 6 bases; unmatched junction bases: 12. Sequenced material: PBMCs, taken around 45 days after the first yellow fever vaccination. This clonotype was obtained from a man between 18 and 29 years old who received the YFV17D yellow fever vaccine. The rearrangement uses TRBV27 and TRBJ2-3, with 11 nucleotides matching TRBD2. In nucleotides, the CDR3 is TGTGCCAGCAGTTTATTTGGTCATAGCGGGGGGGCTCCCGATACGCAGTATTTT. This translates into CASSLFGHSGGAPDTQYF.